This T cell receptor beta chain was captured in a study of memory CD4+ T cells and cytomegalovirus serostatus. Study-wide context: Donors were healthy Belgian adults, under 10 CMV seropositive and about 24 seronegative. Findings and caveats of the study: Each of approximately 69 CMV-associated TCRbeta sequences occurred in one to five individuals.

The repertoire was sequenced with immunoSEQ multiplex PCR; TCRdb's copy has only in-frame clones and lacks some. The data show approximately 60,000 clones, with approximately 78% seen just once and about 1% held by the top ten. Comment on this clone: No antigen is known for it.

The sort gate was single viable CD3+CD4+CD8-CD45RO+ cells for memory CD4+ T cells. The CDR3 extends over 14 amino acids. Deletions cut 6 bases from V and 0 bases from J, with 9 bases between. Germline V gene sequence: CDR1 MNHEY, CDR2 SMNVEV (reference sequence). The rearrangement links TRBV27 to TRBJ1-5; D unclear. Sequencing was carried out using memory CD4+ T cells from blood. This TCR was sampled from an adult in good health and CMV-seronegative. The CDR3 bases are TGTGCCAGCAGGGCAGGTAATAGCAATCAGCCCCAGCATTTT. As protein: CASRAGNSNQPQHF.